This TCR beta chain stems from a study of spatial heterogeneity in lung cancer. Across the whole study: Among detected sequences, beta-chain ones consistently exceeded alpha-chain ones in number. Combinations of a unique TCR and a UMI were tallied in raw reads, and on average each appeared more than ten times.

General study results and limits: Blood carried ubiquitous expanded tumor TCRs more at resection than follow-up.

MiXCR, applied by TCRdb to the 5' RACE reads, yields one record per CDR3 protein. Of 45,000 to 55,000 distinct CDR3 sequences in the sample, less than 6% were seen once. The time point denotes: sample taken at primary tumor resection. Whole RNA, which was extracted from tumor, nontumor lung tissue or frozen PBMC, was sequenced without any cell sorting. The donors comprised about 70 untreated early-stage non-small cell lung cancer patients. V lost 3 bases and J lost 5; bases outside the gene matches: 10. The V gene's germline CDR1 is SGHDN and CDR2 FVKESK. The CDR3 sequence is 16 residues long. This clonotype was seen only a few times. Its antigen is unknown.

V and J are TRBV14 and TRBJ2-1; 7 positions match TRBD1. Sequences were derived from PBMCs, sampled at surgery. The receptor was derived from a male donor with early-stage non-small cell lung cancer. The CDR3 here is CASSQDTGALHNEQFF. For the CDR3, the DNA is TGTGCCAGCAGCCAGGACACAGGGGCTTTGCACAATGAGCAGTTCTTC.